This T cell receptor (beta chain) was identified in a study of control samples from healthy donors and cancer patients. Germline loops: CDR1 GTSNPN, CDR2 SVGIG (reference sequence). The V end was cut by 1 base, the J end by 4 bases, with 20 bases between. CDR3 length: 17 amino acids. TCRdb's table, derived via immunoSEQ multiplex PCR, lists solely in-frame clones and lacks some. The repertoire includes around 130,000 clones, approximately 91% of them detected once, and about 3.4% sits in the top ten. Material for sequencing was blood. The receptor's source is a man aged 45-65 years in good health. The chain recombines TRBV30 with TRBJ2-1; D might be TRBD1 or TRBD2, each matching 6 bases. The chain's CDR3 is CAWSGGGPAQNYNEQFF. DNA of the CDR3: TGTGCCTGGAGTGGTGGGGGGCCCGCCCAAAATTACAATGAGCAGTTCTTC. Full variable domain (rest looked up from reference TRBV30 and TRBJ2-1): SQTIHQWPATLVQPVGSPLSLECTVEGTSNPNLYWYRQAAGRGLQLLFYSVGIGQISSEVPQNLSASRPQDRQFILSSKKLLLSDSGFYLCAWSGGGPAQNYNEQFFGPGTRLTVL.